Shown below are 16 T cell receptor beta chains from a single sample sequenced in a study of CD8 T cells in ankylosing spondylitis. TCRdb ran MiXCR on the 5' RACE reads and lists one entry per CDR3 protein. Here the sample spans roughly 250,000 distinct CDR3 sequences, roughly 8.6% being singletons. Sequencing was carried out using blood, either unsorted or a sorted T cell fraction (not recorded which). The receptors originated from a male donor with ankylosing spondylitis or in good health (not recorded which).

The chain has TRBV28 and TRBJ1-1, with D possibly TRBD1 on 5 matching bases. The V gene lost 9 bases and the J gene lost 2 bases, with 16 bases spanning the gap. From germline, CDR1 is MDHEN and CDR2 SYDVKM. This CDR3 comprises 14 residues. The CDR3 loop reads CARGPGAINTEAFF. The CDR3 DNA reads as TGTGCCAGGGGCCCTGGGGCAATCAACACTGAAGCTTTCTTT.

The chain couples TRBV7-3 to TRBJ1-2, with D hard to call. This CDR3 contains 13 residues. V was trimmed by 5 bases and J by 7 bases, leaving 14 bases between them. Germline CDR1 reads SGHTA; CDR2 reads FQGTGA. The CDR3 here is CASSIDGLGGYTF. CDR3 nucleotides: TGTGCCAGCAGCATTGACGGCCTGGGTGGCTACACCTTC.

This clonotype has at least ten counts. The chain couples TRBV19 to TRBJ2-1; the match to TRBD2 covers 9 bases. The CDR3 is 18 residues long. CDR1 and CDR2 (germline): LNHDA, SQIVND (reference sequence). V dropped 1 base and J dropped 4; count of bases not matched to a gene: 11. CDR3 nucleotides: TGTGCCAGTAGTATAGGCGGTAGCGGGAGTCCTTTTTACAATGAGCAGTTCTTC. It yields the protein CASSIGGSGSPFYNEQFF.

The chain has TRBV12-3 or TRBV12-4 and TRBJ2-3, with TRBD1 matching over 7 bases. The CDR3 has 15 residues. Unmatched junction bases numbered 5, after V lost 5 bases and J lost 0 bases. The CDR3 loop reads CASSPDRPSTDTQYF. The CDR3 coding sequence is TGTGCCAGCAGTCCGGACAGGCCTAGCACAGATACGCAGTATTTT.

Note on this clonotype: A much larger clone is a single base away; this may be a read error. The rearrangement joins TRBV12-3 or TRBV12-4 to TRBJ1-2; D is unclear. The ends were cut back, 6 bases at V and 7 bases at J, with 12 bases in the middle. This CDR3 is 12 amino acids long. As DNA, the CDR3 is TGTGCCAGCAGGCAAGGGTACTCTGGCTACACCTTC. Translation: CASRQGYSGYTF.

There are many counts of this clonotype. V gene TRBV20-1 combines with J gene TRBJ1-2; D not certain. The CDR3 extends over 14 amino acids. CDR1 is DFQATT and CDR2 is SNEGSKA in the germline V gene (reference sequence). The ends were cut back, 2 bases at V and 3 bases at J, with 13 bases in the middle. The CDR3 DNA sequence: TGCAGTGCTAGAACCGACGGCAGATACTATGGCTACACCTTC. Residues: CSARTDGRYYGYTF.

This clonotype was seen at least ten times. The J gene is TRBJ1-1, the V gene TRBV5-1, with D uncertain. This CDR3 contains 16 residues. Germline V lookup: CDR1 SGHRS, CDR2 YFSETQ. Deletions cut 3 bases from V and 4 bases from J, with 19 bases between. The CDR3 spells CASSSSVGGLGTEAFF. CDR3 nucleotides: TGCGCCAGCAGCTCCTCCGTGGGAGGGTTAGGCACTGAAGCTTTCTTT.

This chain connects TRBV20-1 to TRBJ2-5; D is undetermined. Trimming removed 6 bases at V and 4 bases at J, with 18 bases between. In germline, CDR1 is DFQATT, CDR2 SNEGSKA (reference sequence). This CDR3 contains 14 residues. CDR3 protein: CSAASNQFGETQYF. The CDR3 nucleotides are TGCAGTGCCGCATCAAATCAGTTTGGAGAGACCCAGTACTTC.

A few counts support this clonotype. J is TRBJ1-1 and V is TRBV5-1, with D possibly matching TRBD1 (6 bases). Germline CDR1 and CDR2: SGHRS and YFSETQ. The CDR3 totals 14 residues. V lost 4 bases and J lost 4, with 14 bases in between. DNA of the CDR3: TGCGCCAGCAGCACGACAGGTGGAGGCACTGAAGCTTTCTTT. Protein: CASSTTGGGTEAFF.

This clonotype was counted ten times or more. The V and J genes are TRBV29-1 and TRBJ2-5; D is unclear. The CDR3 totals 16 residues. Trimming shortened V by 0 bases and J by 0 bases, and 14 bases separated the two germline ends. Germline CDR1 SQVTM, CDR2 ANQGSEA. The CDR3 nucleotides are TGCAGCGTTGAAGATCGAGGACGCCCGTACCAAGAGACCCAGTACTTC. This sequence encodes CSVEDRGRPYQETQYF.

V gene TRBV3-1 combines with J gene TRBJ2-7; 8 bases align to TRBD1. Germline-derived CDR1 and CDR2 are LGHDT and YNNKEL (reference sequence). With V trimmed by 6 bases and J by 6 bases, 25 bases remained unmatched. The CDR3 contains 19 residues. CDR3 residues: CASSFGWGQGAPRTSEQYF. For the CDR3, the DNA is TGTGCCAGCAGTTTCGGATGGGGGCAGGGGGCTCCCCGGACGAGCGAGCAGTACTTC.

For the CDR3, the DNA is TGCGCCAGCAGCTTCACAGGGGAGAACACTGAAGCTTTCTTT. Translating gives CASSFTGENTEAFF. The chain recombines TRBV5-1 with TRBJ1-1; 7 positions agree with TRBD1. Germline V gene lookup returns CDR1 SGHRS and CDR2 YFSETQ. The CDR3 is 14 amino acids. J lost 1 base, V lost 2 bases, and 2 bases had no gene match.

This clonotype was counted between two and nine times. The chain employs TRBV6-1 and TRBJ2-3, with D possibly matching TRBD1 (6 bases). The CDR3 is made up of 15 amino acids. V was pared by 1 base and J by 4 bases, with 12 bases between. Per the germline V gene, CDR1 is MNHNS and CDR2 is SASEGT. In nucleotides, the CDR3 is TGTGCCAGCAGTGAAGAGTTGTCAGGGGCAGATACGCAGTATTTT. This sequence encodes CASSEELSGADTQYF.

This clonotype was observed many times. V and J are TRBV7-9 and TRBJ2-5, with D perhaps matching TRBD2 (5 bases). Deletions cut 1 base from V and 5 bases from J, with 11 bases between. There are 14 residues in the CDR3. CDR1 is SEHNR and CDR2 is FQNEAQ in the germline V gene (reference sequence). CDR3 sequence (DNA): TGTGCCAGCAGCTTAGTGCGGGCTATGGAGACCCAGTACTTC. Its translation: CASSLVRAMETQYF.

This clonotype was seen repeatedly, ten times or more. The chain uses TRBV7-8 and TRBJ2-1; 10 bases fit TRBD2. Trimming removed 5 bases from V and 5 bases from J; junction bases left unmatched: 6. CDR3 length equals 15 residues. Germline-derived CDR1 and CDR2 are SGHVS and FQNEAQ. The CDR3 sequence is CASSTSSGGHNEQFF. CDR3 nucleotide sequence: TGTGCCAGCAGCACTTCTAGCGGGGGCCACAATGAGCAGTTCTTC.

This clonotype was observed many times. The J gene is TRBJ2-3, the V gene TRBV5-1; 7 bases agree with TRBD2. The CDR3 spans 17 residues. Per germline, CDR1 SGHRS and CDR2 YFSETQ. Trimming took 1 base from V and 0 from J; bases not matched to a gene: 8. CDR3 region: CASSLPASGDSTDTQYF. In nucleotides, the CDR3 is TGCGCCAGCAGCTTGCCGGCTAGCGGAGACAGCACAGATACGCAGTATTTT.